This T cell receptor beta chain was retrieved from a study of early T cells in non-severe SARS-CoV-2 infection. Germline V gene lookup returns CDR1 SEHNR and CDR2 FQNEAQ (reference sequence). Trimming removed 10 bases from V and 0 bases from J, with 15 bases in between. CDR3 size: 14 residues. In the library, individual cDNA molecules carried attached unique molecular identifiers. TCRdb passed the 5' RACE reads through MiXCR, listing each CDR3 protein once. Of almost 45,000 distinct CDR3 sequences in the sample, around 6.1% are singletons; the top ten hold around 12%. This clonotype occurred many times.

The chain uses TRBV7-9 and TRBJ1-1; TRBD1 is a possible D gene (5 bases). Specimen: whole blood. The origin of this receptor is an adult who was a healthcare worker with PCR-confirmed SARS-CoV-2 infection or an uninfected control (not recorded which). CDR3 sequence reads: CAIQTGAMNTEAFF. CDR3 in DNA: TGTGCCATACAAACCGGGGCCATGAACACTGAAGCTTTCTTT.